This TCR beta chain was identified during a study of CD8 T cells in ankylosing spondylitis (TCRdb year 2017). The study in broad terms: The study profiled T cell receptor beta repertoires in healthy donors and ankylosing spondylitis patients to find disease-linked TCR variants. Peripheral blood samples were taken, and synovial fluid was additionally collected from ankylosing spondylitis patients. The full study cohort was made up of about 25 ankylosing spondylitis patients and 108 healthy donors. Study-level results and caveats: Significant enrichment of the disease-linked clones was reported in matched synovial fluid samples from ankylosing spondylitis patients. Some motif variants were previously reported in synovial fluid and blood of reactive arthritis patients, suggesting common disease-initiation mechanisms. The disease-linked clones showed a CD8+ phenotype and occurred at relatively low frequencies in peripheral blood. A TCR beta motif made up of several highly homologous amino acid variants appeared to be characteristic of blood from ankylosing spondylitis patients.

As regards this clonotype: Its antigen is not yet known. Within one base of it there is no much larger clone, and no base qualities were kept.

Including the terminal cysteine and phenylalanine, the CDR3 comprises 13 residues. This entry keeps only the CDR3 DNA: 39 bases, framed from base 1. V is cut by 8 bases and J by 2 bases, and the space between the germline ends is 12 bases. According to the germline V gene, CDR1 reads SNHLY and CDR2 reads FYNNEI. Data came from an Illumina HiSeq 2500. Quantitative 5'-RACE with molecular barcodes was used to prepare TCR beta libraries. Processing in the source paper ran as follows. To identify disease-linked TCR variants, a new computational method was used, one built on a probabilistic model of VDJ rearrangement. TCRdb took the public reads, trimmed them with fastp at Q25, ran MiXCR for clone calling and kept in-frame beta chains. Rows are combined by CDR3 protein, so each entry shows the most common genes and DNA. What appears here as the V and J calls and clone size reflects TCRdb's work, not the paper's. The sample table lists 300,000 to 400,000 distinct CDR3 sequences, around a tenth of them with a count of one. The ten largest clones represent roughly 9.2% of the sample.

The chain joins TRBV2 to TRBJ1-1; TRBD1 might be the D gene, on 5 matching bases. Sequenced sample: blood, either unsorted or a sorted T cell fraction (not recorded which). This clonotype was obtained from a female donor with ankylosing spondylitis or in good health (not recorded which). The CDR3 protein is CASVRQPNTEAFF. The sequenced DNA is TGTGCCAGCGTTCGACAGCCAAACACTGAAGCTTTCTTT.